This T cell receptor (beta chain) appears in the sequencing data of a study of regulatory T cells in long-lasting Graves disease (dated by TCRdb to the early 2020s). Study-level background: Patients with newly diagnosed Graves' disease had been on antithyroid drugs for under 3 months. A total of some 33 samples were covered by TCR sequencing, comprising approximately 13 persistent and around 20 newly diagnosed Graves' disease patients. The study took place in China and was registered as a clinical trial. Persistent Graves' disease patients were compared with newly diagnosed Graves' disease patients by peripheral blood TCR sequencing and RNA sequencing.

Libraries were built with multiplex PCR. The run used an Illumina HiSeq 4000. TCR beta libraries were built with iRepertoire HTBI primers and Arm-PCR amplification of CDR3 regions. Gel purification was performed on PCR products prior to sequencing. For the original study's pipeline: Gene usage analysis of CDR3 amino acid clonotypes used the 62 TRBV and 14 to 15 TRBJ segments found across samples. COPE and FqMerger were used to merge filtered high-quality paired reads into contigs. BLAST was used to align contigs to IMGT TRBV, TRBD and TRBJ reference genes, and CDR3 was defined according to IMGT. Any clonotype with a frequency above 0.1% was classified as a highly expanded clone. Shannon entropy served as the measure of repertoire diversity, while the Gini coefficient captured V-J evenness. A clonotype found in more than one individual was treated as public. The public sequencing data were trimmed at Q25 with fastp and processed into clonotypes with MiXCR by TCRdb, which kept only in-frame beta chains. Merged by CDR3 protein, the rows form single entries marked with the most common genes and DNA. TCRdb's processing, not the study's, gives the V and J calls here. The sample has hundreds of thousands of distinct CDR3 sequences on record, 16% of them singletons. Roughly 30% of the sample belongs to the ten largest clones.

Per the publication, the time point label means: newly diagnosed GD, antithyroid drugs for less than 3 months. For both TCR sequencing and RNA sequencing, RNA was extracted from PBMCs in TRIzol. Graves' disease was diagnosed according to American Thyroid Association guidelines. Patients for the study were recruited at an endocrinology department in Xi'an, China. Each patient gave 9 to 10 milliliters of peripheral blood, collected in an EDTA anticoagulant tube. Ficoll Paque Plus density gradient separation was used to isolate PBMCs, and no further T cell sorting was done. An Agilent 2100 Bioanalyzer and agarose gel were used to check RNA quality, while a NanoDrop 2000 measured RNA concentration. From the germline V gene, CDR1 is MNHNS and CDR2 is SASEGT. The CDR3 goes from the cysteine to the phenylalanine over 13 residues. Of all the DNA, just the CDR3 is kept, 39 bases in frame from base 1. V and J lose 6 bases and 4 bases, and a span of 12 bases separates them.

This clonotype has more than one count but fewer than ten. Its specific antigen is unknown. Nothing much larger sits one base from this clone, and base qualities are not available. The investigation overall reported the following: The authors acknowledged the small sample size as a limitation that may reduce accuracy. Peripheral blood alone was examined, since thyroid tissue, which constituted the primary lesion, could not be accessed. Persistent disease showed preferential use of TRBV28, TRBJ1-2 and TRBJ2-5, whereas newly diagnosed disease favored TRBV20-1 and TRBJ2-1. A larger number of public clonotypes was shared among persistent patients (approximately 3,000) than among newly diagnosed patients (around 970). Compared with newly diagnosed patients, patients with persistent Graves' disease had lower TCR Shannon entropy and fewer highly expanded clones, which suggests clonal expansion. Sequencing and analysis were limited to the TCR beta chain.

These sequences were also reported in another study, on T cells in Graves' hyperthyroidism and ophthalmopathy. Reported in the second study: Stable Graves' hyperthyroidism was defined as the absence of progression to ophthalmopathy over 18 months of follow-up. Hyperthyroidism patients were newly diagnosed, had a disease duration of under 2 months, and were aged 18 to 65 years. Exclusion was applied to patients with uncontrolled infections, other autoimmune diseases, pregnancy or lactation. Diagnoses were based on clinical symptoms, serum thyroxine and TRAb, thyroid ultrasound and orbital computed tomography. The first round of RT-PCR for the TCR CDR3 was performed with the HTBI primer set and the Qiagen OneStep RT-PCR kit. Blood samples also contained most of the expanded thyroid clonotypes (frequency above 0.001), which suggests that blood repertoires may reflect thyroid immune responses. Ophthalmopathy was separated from stable hyperthyroidism by a 13 V-J signature model, with just over 85% sensitivity and approximately 81% specificity obtained in cross-validation and 80%/75% obtained in testing. During validation, the model predicted progression to ophthalmopathy a median of about 6.5 months ahead of onset, with 70.59% sensitivity and about 72% specificity. TCR V-J signatures able to tell the groups apart were searched for in a discovery cohort of 100 or so patients, of whom under 45 had Graves' ophthalmopathy and 57 had stable Graves' hyperthyroidism. An independent validation cohort of around 19 hyperthyroidism patients and 17 patients who later progressed to ophthalmopathy tested prospective prediction of ophthalmopathy. The roughly 91 discovery patients were randomly divided into training and test sets at a 7:3 ratio. Thyroid tissue and blood T-cell repertoires from more than 5 Graves' hyperthyroidism patients were also compared in the study. After blood sampling, hyperthyroidism patients were treated with methimazole at a starting dose of 30 mg daily, and ophthalmopathy patients were treated with high-dose intravenous methylprednisolone. Libraries were constructed in a second round of multiplex PCR, after which size selection and purification were performed. Libraries were sequenced paired-end with 100 bp reads on an Illumina HiSeq2000. SOAPnuke was used to process the raw data, with reads discarded if the reads contained adapters or uncalled bases, had a mean Phred below 15, or lacked an exact constant-primer or identifier match. COPE v1.2.5 was used to merge high-quality paired reads, and clonotypes were defined as unique nucleotide sequences. MiTCR v1.1 was used to align clonotypes to the IMGT TRBV, TRBD and TRBJ reference segments. The analysis was restricted to V-J combinations with a frequency above 0.0001, which together covered roughly 99% of the repertoires. The TCS score was defined as the ratio of F50 (clonal expansion) to E x V (chaos), calculated using BLOSUM62-based TCRdist between CDR3 peptides within each V-J. Welch's t-statistics and random forest reduced approximately 520 V-J features to around 14, which were used in a naive Bayes classifier (R e1071). No statistical method was used to fix the sample size in advance, and group allocation was not hidden from the investigators. TCR Vbeta CDR3 sequencing of approximately 140 peripheral blood samples (43 ophthalmopathy, approximately 80 hyperthyroidism and approximately 17 progressor patients) is reported in the paper.

The sequence links TRBV6-1 to TRBJ1-2; the D region possibly corresponds to TRBD1 (6 bases align). Sample: peripheral blood mononuclear cells (PBMCs), taken at new diagnosis, from a patient treated with antithyroid drugs. The TCR originated in a man aged 40-49 years with Graves disease. Donor details come from another sample of the same person, matched by shared clones. The DNA sequence follows: TGTGCCAGCAGAGGGGGAGGGCCCTATGGCTACACCTTC. Its protein reads: CASRGGGPYGYTF.